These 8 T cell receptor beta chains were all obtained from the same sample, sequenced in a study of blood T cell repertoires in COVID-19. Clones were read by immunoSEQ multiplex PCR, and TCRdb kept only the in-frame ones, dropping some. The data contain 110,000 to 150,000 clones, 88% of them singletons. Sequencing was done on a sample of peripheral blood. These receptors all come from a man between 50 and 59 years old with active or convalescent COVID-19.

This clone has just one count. The CDR3 DNA follows: TGTGCCAGCAGTGAAGCAAGGGGGTACTACAATGAGCAGTTCTTC. Its protein product is CASSEARGYYNEQFF. This chain links TRBV25-1 with TRBJ2-1; perhaps TRBD1 as D (6 bases). V was pared by 2 bases and J by 3 bases, with 11 bases between. The CDR3 consists of 15 residues. Germline lookup yields CDR1 MGHDK and CDR2 SYGVNS.

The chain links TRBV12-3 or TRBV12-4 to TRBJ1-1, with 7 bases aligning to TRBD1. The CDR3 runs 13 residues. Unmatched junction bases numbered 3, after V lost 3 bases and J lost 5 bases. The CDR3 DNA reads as TGTGCCAGCAGTTTGAAGGGGGCGACTGAAGCTTTCTTT. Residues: CASSLKGATEAFF.

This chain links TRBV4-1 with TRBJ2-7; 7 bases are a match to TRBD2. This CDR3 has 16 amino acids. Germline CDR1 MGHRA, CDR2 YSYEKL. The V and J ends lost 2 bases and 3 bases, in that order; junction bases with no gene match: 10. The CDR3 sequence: CASSQSVAGDYYEQYF. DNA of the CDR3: TGCGCCAGCAGCCAAAGTGTGGCGGGAGATTACTACGAGCAGTACTTC.

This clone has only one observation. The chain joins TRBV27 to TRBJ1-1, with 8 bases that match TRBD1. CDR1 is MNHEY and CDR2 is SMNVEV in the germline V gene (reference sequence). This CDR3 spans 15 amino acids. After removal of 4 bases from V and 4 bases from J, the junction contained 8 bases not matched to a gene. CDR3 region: CASSSRTGGGTEAFF. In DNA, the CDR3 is TGTGCCAGCAGTTCCCGAACAGGGGGGGGCACTGAAGCTTTCTTT.

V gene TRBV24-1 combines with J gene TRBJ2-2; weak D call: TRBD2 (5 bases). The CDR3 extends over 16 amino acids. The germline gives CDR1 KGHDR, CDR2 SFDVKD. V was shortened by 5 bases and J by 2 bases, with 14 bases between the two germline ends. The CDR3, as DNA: TGTGCCACCAGTGCTTGGAGAGGGAAAAACACCGGGGAGCTGTTTTTT. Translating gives CATSAWRGKNTGELFF.

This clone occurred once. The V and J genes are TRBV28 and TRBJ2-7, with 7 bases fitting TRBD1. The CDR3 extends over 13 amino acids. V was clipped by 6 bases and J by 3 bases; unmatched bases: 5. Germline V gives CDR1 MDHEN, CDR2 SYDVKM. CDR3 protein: CASSTGQLYEQYF. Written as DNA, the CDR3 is TGTGCCAGCAGCACGGGACAGCTCTACGAGCAGTACTTC.

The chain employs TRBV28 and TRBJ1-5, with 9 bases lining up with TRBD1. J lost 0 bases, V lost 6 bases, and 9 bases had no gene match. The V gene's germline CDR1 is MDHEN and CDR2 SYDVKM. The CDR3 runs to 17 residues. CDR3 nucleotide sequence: TGTGCCAGCAGAATGACAGGGGGTTGGGATAGCAATCAGCCCCAGCATTTT. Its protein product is CASRMTGGWDSNQPQHF.

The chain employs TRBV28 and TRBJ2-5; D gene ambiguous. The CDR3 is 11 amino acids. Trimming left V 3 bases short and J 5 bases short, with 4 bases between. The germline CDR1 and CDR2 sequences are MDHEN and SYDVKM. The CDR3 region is CASSFMETQYF. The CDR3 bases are TGTGCCAGCAGTTTCATGGAGACCCAGTACTTC.